This T cell receptor (beta chain) was captured by sequencing in a study of CD8 T cells in ankylosing spondylitis. This CDR3 region has 15 residues. With 4 bases removed from V and 6 bases from J, the gap between germline ends came to 19 bases. The V gene's germline CDR1 is MNHEY and CDR2 SVGAGI. TCRdb independently ran MiXCR on the 5' RACE reads; one entry per CDR3 protein. Of around 250,000 distinct CDR3 sequences in the sample, 15% to 20% were seen once. Study results and caveats: As for the disease-linked clones, they showed a CD8+ phenotype and occurred at relatively low frequencies in peripheral blood. Seemingly distinctive of ankylosing spondylitis blood was a TCR beta motif formed by eight highly homologous variants. Reportedly, disease-linked clones are significantly enriched in ankylosing spondylitis patients' matched synovial fluid.

In this sample, this clonotype turned up a few times. Its antigen is currently unknown. The gene calls are TRBV6-5 and TRBJ2-7; possibly TRBD1 for D (5 bases). This clonotype was obtained from a male donor with ankylosing spondylitis or in good health (not recorded which). Input material: blood, either unsorted or a sorted T cell fraction (not recorded which). The DNA for the CDR3 is TGTGCCAGCAGTTCCAGATCCGACAGTGTGAGCGAGCAGTACTTC. Protein product: CASSSRSDSVSEQYF.